This T cell receptor (beta chain) stems from a study of T cells in Graves' hyperthyroidism and ophthalmopathy. Looked up from germline, CDR1 is ENHRY and CDR2 is SYGVKD. V was pared by 3 bases and J by 8 bases, with 13 bases between. The CDR3 contains 13 residues. Investigators excluded patients with uncontrolled infection, other autoimmune disease, pregnancy or lactation. Diagnostic assessment was based on clinical symptoms, serum thyroxine and TRAb, thyroid ultrasound and orbital computed tomography. Using RNA transcripts as the source, TCR beta CDR3 regions were amplified. First-round RT-PCR of the TCR CDR3 relied on the HTBI primer set. MiXCR, applied by TCRdb to the multiplex PCR reads, yields one record per CDR3 protein. The table includes 650,000 to 800,000 distinct CDR3 sequences, over 40% detected once.

This rearrangement joins TRBV10-3 to TRBJ1-2, with D uncertain. The receptor was derived from an adult man with Graves' disease, either hyperthyroidism or ophthalmopathy (not recorded which). Input material: peripheral blood or thyroid tissue (not recorded which). Here the CDR3 DNA reads TGTGCCATCAGTGACATAGGCATTCGAGGCTACACCTTC. Translation: CAISDIGIRGYTF.